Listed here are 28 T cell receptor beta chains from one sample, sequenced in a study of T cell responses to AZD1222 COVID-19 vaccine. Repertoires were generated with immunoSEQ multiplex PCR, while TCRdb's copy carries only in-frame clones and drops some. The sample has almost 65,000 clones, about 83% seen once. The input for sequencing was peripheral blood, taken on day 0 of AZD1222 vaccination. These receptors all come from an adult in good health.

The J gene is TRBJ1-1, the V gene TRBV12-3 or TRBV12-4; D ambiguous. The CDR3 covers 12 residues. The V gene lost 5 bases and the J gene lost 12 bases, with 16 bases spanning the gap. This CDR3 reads CASSELGFGSFF. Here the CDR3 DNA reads TGTGCCAGCAGTGAGTTAGGGTTTGGGTCTTTCTTT.

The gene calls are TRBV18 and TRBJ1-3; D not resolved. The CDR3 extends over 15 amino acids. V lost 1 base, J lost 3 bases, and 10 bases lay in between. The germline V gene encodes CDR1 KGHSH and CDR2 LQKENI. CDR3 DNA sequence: TGTGCCAGCTCACCACGGGGTTTCGGTGGAAACACCATATATTTT. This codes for CASSPRGFGGNTIYF.

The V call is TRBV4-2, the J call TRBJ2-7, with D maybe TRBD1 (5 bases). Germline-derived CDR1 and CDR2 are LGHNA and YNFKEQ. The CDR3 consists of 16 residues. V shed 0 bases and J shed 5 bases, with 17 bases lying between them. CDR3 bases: TGTGCCAGCAGCCAAGAGAGTGGGCAGGGAAAGGACGAGCAGTACTTC. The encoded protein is CASSQESGQGKDEQYF.

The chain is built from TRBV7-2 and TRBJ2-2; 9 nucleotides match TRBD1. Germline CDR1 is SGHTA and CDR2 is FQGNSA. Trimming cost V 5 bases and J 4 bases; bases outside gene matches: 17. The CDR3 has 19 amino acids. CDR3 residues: CASSPQEVSQGAFTGELFF. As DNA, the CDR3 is TGTGCCAGCAGCCCCCAAGAGGTGTCACAGGGGGCGTTCACCGGGGAGCTGTTTTTT.

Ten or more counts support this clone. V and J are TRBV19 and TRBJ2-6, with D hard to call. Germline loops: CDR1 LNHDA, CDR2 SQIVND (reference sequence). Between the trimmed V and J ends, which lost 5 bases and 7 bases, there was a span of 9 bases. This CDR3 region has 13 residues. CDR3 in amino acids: CASSSHPANVLTF. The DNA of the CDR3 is TGTGCCAGTAGTTCCCATCCCGCCAACGTCCTGACTTTC.

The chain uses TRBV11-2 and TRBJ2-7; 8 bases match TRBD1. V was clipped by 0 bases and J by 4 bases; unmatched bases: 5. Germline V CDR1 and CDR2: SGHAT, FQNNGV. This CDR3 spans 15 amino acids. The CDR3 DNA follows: TGTGCCAGCAGCTTAGATATCCAGGGGGCGTACGAGCAGTACTTC. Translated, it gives CASSLDIQGAYEQYF. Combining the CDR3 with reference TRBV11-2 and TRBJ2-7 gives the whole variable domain EAGVAQSPRYKIIEKRQSVAFWCNPISGHATLYWYQQILGQGPKLLIQFQNNGVVDDSQLPKDRFSAERLKGVDSTLKIQPAKLEDSAVYLCASSLDIQGAYEQYFGPGTRLTVT.

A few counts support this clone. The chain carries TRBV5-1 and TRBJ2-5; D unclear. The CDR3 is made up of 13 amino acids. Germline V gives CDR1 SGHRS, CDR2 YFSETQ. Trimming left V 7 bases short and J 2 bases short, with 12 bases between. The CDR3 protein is CASAKETQETQYF. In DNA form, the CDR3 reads TGCGCCAGCGCGAAAGAAACTCAAGAGACCCAGTACTTC.

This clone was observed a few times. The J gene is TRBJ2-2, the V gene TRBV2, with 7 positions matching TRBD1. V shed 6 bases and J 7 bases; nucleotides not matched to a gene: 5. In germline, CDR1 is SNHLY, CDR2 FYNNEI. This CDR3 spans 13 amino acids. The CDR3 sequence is CASSRGWVGELFF. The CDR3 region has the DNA TGTGCCAGCAGCAGGGGGTGGGTCGGGGAGCTGTTTTTT.

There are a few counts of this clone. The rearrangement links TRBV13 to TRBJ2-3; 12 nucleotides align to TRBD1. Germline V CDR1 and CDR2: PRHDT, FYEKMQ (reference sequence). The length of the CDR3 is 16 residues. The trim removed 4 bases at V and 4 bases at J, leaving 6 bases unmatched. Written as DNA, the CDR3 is TGTGCCAGCAGCTATTCCGGGACAGGGGGCGCAGATACGCAGTATTTT. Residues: CASSYSGTGGADTQYF.

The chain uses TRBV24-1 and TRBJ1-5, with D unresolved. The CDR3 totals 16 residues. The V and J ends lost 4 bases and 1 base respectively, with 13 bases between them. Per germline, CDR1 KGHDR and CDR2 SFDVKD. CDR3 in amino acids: CATSDAARGSNQPQHF. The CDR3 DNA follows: TGTGCCACCAGTGACGCCGCCCGAGGAAGCAATCAGCCCCAGCATTTT.

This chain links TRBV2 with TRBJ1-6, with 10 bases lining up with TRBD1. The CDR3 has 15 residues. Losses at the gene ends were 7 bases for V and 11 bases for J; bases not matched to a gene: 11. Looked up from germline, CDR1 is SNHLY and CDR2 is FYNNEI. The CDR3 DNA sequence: TGTGCCAGCACTAGGGACAGGGGACTGAGTGCACCCCTCCACTTT. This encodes CASTRDRGLSAPLHF.

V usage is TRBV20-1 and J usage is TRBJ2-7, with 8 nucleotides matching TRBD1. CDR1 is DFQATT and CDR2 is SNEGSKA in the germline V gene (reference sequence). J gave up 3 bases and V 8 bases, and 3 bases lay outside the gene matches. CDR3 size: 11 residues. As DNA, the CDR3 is TGCAGTTACGACAGGGGCTACGAGCAGTACTTC. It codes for CSYDRGYEQYF.

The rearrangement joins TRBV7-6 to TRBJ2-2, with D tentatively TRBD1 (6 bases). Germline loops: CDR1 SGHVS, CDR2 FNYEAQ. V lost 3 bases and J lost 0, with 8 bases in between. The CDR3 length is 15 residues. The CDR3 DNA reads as TGTGCCAGCAGCTTGAGACAGGCGAACACCGGGGAGCTGTTTTTT. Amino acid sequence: CASSLRQANTGELFF. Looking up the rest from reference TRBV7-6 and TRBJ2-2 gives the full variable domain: GAGVSQSPRYKVTKRGQDVALRCDPISGHVSLYWYRQALGQGPEFLTYFNYEAQQDKSGLPNDRFSAERPEGSISTLTIQRTEQRDSAMYRCASSLRQANTGELFFGEGSRLTVL.

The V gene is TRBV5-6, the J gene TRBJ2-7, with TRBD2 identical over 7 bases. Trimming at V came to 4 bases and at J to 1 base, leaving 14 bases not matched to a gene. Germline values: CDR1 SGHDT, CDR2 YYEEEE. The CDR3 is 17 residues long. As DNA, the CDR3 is TGTGCCAGCAGCATCCGTGGGGCGGGGGTTAGTTCCTACGAGCAGTACTTC. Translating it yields CASSIRGAGVSSYEQYF. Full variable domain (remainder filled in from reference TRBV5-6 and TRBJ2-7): DAGVTQSPTHLIKTRGQQVTLRCSPKSGHDTVSWYQQALGQGPQFIFQYYEEEERQRGNFPDRFSGHQFPNYSSELNVNALLLGDSALYLCASSIRGAGVSSYEQYFGPGTRLTVT.

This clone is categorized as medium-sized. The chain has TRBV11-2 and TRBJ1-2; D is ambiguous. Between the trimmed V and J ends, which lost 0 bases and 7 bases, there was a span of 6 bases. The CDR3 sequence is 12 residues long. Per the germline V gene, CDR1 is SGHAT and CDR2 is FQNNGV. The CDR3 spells CASSLDGVGYTF. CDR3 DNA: TGTGCCAGCAGCTTAGATGGGGTTGGCTACACCTTC.

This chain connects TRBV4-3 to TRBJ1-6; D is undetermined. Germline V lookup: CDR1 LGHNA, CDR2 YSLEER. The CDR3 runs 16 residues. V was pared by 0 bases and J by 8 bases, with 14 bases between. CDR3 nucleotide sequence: TGCGCCAGCAGCCAAGATAGGCCAGGAGCCCATTCACCCCTCCACTTT. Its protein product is CASSQDRPGAHSPLHF.

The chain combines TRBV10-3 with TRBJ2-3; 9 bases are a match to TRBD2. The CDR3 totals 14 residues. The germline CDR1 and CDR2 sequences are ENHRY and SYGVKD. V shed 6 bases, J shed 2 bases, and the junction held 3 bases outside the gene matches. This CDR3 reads CAIRIAGDTDTQYF. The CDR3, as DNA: TGTGCCATCAGAATAGCGGGGGACACAGATACGCAGTATTTT.

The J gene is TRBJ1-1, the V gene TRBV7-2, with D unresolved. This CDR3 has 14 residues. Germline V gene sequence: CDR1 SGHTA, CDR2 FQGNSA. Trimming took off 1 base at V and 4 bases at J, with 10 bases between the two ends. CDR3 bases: TGTGCCAGCAGCTTAGTAGTAGGGCCCACTGAAGCTTTCTTT. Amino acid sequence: CASSLVVGPTEAFF.

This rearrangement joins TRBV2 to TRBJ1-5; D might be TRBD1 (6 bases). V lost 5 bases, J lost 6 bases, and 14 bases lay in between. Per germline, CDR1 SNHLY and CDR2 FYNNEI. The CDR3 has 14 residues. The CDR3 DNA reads TGTGCCAGCAGTAGCACAGGGAGGGGTCAGCCCCAGCATTTT. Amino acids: CASSSTGRGQPQHF.

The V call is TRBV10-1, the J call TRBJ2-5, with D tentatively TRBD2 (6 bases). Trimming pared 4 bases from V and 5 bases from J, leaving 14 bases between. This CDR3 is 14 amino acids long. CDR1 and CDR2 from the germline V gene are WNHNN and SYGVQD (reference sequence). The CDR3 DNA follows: TGCGCCAGCAGTGCACTAGCTGTAGCGGAGACCCAGTACTTC. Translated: CASSALAVAETQYF.

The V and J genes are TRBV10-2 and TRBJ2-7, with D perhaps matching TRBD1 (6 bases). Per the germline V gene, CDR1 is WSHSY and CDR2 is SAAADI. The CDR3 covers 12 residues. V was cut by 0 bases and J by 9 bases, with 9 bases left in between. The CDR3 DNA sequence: TGCGCCAGCAGTGAGTCAAGGGGGATGCAGTACTTC. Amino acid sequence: CASSESRGMQYF.

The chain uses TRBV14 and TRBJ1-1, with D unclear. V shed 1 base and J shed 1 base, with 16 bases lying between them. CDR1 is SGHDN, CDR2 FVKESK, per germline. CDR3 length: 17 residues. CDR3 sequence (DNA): TGTGCCAGCAGCCAAGTGTTGGGGAATGTGGGGAACACTGAAGCTTTCTTT. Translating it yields CASSQVLGNVGNTEAFF.

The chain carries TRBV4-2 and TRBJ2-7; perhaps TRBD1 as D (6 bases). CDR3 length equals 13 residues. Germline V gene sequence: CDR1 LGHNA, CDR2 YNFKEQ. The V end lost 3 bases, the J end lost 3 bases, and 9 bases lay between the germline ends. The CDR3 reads CASSHQQGYEQYF. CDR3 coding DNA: TGTGCCAGCAGCCACCAACAGGGCTACGAGCAGTACTTC.

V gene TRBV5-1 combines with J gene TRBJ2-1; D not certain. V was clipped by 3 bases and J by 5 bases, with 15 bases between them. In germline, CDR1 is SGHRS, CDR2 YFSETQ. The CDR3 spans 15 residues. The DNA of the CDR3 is TGCGCCAGCAGCTCCCTCCCAGGAGTTAACAATGAGCAGTTCTTC. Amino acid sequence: CASSSLPGVNNEQFF.

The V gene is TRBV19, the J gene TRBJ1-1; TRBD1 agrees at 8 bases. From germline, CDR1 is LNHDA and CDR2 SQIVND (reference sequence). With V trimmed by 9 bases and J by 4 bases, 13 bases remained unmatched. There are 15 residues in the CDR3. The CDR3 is CASTSGQGGLTEAFF. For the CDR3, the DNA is TGTGCCAGCACCTCAGGACAGGGAGGTCTCACTGAAGCTTTCTTT.

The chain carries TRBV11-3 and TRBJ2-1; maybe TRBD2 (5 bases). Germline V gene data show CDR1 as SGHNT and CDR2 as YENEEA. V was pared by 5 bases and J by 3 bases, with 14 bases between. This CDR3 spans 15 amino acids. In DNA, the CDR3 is TGTGCCAGCAGCCTAGGACTCTCGGACTACAATGAGCAGTTCTTC. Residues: CASSLGLSDYNEQFF.

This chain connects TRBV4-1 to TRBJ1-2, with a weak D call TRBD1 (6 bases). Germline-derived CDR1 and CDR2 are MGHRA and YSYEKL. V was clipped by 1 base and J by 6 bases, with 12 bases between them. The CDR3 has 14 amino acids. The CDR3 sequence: CASSQVRTADGYTF. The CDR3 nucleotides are TGCGCCAGCAGCCAAGTCCGGACAGCGGATGGCTACACCTTC.

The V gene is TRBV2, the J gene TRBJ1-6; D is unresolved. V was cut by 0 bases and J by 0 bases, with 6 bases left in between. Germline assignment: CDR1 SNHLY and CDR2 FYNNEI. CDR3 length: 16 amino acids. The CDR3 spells CASSEAKDSYNSPLHF. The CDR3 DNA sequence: TGTGCCAGCAGTGAAGCGAAGGACTCCTATAATTCACCCCTCCACTTT.